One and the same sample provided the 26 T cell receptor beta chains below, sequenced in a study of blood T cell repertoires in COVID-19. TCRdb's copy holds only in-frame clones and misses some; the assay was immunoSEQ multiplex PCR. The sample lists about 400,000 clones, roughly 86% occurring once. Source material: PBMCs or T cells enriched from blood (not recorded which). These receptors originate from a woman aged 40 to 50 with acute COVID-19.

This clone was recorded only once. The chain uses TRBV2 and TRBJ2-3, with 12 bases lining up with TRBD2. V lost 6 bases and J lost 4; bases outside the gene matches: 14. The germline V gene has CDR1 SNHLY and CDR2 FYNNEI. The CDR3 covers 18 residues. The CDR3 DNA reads TGTGCCAGCAGGACTACTAGCGGGGGGCCCATTTTATCAGATACGCAGTATTTT. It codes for CASRTTSGGPILSDTQYF.

The CDR3 DNA reads TGCGCCAGCAGCATACAGAACACCGGGGAGCTGTTTTTT. Protein product: CASSIQNTGELFF. The chain is built from TRBV5-1 and TRBJ2-2; D not resolved. Trimming pared 4 bases from V and 1 base from J, leaving 5 bases between. This CDR3 contains 13 residues. Germline CDR1 and CDR2: SGHRS and YFSETQ.

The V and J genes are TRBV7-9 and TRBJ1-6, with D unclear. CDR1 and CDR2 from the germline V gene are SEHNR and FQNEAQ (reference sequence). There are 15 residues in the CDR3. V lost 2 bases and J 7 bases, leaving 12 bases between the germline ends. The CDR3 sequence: CASSLPGIGNSPLHF. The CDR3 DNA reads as TGTGCCAGCAGCTTACCGGGGATTGGCAATTCACCCCTCCACTTT.

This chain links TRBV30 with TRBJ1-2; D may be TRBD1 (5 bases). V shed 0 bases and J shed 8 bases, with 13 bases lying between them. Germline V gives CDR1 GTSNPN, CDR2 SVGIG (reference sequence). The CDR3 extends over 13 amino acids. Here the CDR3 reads CAWSVTRGHGYTF. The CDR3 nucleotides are TGTGCCTGGAGTGTAACCAGAGGACACGGCTACACCTTC. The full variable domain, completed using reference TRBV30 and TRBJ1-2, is SQTIHQWPATLVQPVGSPLSLECTVEGTSNPNLYWYRQAAGRGLQLLFYSVGIGQISSEVPQNLSASRPQDRQFILSSKKLLLSDSGFYLCAWSVTRGHGYTFGSGTRLTVV.

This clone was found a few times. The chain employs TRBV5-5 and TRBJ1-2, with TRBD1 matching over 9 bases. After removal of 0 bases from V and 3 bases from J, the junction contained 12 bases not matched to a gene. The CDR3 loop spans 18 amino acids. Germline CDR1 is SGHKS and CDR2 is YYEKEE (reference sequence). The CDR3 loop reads CASSLAFFTGGRDYGYTF. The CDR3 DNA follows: TGTGCCAGCAGCTTGGCCTTCTTCACAGGGGGCCGCGACTATGGCTACACCTTC.

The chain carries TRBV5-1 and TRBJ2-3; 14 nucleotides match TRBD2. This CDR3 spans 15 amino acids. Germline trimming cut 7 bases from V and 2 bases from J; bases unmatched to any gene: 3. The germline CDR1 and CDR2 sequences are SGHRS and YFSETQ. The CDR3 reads CASGGLAGDTDTQYF. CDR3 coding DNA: TGCGCCAGCGGGGGACTAGCGGGGGACACAGATACGCAGTATTTT.

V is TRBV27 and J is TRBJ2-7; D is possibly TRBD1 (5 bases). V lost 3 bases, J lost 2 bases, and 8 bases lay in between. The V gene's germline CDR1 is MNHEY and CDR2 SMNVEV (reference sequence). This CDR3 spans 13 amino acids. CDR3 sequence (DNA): TGTGCCAGCAGTTTTTTGGGGCCCTACGAGCAGTACTTC. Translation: CASSFLGPYEQYF.

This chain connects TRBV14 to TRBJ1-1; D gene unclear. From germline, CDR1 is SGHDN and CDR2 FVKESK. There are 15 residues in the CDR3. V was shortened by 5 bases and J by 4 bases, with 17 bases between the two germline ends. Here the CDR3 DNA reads TGTGCCAGCAGCAAGCCCCCTTCTAGGCGCACTGAAGCTTTCTTT. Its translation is CASSKPPSRRTEAFF.

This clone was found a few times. This CDR3 reads CASSLQGQGQPQHF. Here the CDR3 DNA reads TGTGCCAGCTCACTTCAGGGTCAGGGGCAGCCCCAGCATTTT. The V call is TRBV18, the J call TRBJ1-5; perhaps TRBD1 as D (6 bases). The CDR3 length is 14 residues. The germline V and J ends were trimmed by 4 bases and 7 bases, with 14 bases remaining between them. Germline-derived CDR1 and CDR2 are KGHSH and LQKENI.

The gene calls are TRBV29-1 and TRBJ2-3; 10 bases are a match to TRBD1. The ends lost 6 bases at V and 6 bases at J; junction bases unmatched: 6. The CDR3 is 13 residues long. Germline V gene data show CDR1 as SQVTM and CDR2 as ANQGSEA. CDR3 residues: CSVGTGVVDTQYF. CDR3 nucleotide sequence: TGCAGCGTCGGGACAGGGGTGGTGGATACGCAGTATTTT.

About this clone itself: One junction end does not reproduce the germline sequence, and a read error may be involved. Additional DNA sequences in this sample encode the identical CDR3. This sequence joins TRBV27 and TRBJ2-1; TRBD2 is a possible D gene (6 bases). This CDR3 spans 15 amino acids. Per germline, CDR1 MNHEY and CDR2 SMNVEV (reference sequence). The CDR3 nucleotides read TGTGCCAGCCGGCGGGGAGATAGCTCCTATAATGAGCAGTTCTTC. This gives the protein CASRRGDSSYNEQFF.

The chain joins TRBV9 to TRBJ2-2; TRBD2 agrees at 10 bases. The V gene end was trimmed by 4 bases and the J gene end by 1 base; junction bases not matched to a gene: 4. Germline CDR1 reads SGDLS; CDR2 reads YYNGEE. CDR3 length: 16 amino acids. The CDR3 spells CASSPRTSGNTGELFF. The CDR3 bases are TGTGCCAGCAGCCCCCGGACTAGCGGGAACACCGGGGAGCTGTTTTTT. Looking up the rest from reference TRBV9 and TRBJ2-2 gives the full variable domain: DSGVTQTPKHLITATGQRVTLRCSPRSGDLSVYWYQQSLDQGLQFLIQYYNGEERAKGNILERFSAQQFPDLHSELNLSSLELGDSALYFCASSPRTSGNTGELFFGEGSRLTVL.

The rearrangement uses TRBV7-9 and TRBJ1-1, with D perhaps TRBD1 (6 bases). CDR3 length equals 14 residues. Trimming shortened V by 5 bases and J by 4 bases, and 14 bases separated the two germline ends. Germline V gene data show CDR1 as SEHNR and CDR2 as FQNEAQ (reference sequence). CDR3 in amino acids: CASSKQGYGTEAFF. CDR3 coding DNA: TGTGCCAGCAGCAAACAGGGCTACGGCACTGAAGCTTTCTTT.

The CDR3 reads CASSLKQGRQPQHF. The CDR3 DNA follows: TGTGCCAGCAGCTTAAAACAGGGAAGACAGCCCCAGCATTTT. J is TRBJ1-5 and V is TRBV11-3; maybe TRBD1 (6 bases). With 2 bases removed from V and 7 bases from J, the gap between germline ends came to 12 bases. CDR1 and CDR2 from the germline V gene are SGHNT and YENEEA. The CDR3 length is 14 residues.

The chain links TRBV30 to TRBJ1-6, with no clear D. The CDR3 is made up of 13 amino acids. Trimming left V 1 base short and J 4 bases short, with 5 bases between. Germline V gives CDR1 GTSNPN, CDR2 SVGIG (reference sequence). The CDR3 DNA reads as TGTGCCTGGAGTGGGCAGTATAATTCACCCCTCCACTTT. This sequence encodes CAWSGQYNSPLHF.

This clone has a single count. The CDR3 reads CASSGAVGDIQYF. The CDR3 DNA sequence: TGCGCCAGCAGCGGGGCCGTGGGCGACATTCAGTACTTC. V usage is TRBV5-1 and J usage is TRBJ2-4; D is possibly TRBD1 (5 bases). Looked up from germline, CDR1 is SGHRS and CDR2 is YFSETQ. The CDR3 loop spans 13 amino acids. V lost 4 bases, J lost 8 bases, and 13 bases lay in between.

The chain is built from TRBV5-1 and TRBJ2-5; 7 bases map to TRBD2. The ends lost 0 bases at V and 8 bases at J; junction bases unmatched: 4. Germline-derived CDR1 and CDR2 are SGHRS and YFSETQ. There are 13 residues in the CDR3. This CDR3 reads CASSLAGEGTQYF. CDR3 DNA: TGCGCCAGCAGCTTGGCTGGGGAGGGTACCCAGTACTTC.

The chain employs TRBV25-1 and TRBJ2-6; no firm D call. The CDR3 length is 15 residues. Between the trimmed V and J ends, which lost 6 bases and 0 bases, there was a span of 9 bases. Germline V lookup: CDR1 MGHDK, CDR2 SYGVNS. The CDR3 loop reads CASRGTASGANVLTF. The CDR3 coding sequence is TGTGCCAGCAGAGGAACAGCCTCTGGGGCCAACGTCCTGACTTTC.

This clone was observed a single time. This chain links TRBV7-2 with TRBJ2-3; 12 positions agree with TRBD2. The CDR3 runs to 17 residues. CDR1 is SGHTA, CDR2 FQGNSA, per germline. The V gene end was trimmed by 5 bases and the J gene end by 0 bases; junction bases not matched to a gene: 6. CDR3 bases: TGTGCCAGCAGCCCAAGACTAGCGGGGGCTAGCACAGATACGCAGTATTTT. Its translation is CASSPRLAGASTDTQYF.

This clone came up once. The DNA of the CDR3 is TGTGCCATCAGTGTAACGGGTTCACCCCTCCACTTT. The encoded protein is CAISVTGSPLHF. The J gene is TRBJ1-6, the V gene TRBV10-3; D gene ambiguous. Germline values: CDR1 ENHRY, CDR2 SYGVKD. This CDR3 comprises 12 residues. Trimming removed 4 bases at V and 9 bases at J, with 7 bases between.

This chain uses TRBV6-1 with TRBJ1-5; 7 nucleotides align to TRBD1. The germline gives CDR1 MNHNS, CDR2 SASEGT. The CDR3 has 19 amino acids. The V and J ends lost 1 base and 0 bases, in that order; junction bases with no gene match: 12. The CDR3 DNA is TGTGCCAGCAGTGAAGGGCGGGACAGATCACTGCTTAGCAATCAGCCCCAGCATTTT. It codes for CASSEGRDRSLLSNQPQHF.

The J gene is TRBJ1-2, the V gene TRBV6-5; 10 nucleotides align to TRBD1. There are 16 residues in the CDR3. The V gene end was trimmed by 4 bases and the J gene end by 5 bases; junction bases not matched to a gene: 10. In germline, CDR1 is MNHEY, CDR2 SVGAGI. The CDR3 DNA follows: TGTGCCAGCAGTTCCCCTACCGGGACAGGGGATTATGGCTACACCTTC. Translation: CASSSPTGTGDYGYTF.

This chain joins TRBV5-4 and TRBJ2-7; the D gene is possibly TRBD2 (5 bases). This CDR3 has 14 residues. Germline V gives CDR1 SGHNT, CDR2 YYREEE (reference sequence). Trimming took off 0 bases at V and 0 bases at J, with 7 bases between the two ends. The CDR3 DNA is TGTGCCAGCAGCTTGGGAGGGCGCTCCTACGAGCAGTACTTC. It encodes CASSLGGRSYEQYF. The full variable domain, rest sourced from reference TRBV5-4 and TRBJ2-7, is ETGVTQSPTHLIKTRGQQVTLRCSSQSGHNTVSWYQQALGQGPQFIFQYYREEENGRGNFPPRFSGLQFPNYSSELNVNALELDDSALYLCASSLGGRSYEQYFGPGTRLTVT.

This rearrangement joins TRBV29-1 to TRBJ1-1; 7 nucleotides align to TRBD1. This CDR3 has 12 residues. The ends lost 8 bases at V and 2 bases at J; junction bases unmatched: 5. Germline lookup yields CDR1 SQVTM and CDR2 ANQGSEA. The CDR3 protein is CSQDRFNTEAFF. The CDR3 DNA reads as TGCAGCCAGGACAGGTTCAACACTGAAGCTTTCTTT.

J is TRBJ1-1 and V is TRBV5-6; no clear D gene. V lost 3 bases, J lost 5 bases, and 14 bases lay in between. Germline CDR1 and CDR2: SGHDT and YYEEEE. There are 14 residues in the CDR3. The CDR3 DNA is TGTGCCAGCAGCTACGGACTAGGACTTACTGAAGCTTTCTTT. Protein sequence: CASSYGLGLTEAFF.

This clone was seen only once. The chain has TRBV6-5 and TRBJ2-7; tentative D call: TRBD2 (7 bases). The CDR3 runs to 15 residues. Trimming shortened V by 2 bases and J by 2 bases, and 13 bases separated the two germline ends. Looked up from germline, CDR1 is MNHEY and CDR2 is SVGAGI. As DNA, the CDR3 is TGTGCCAGCAGTTACGCGCGGGGGCCCCCCTACGAGCAGTACTTC. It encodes CASSYARGPPYEQYF.